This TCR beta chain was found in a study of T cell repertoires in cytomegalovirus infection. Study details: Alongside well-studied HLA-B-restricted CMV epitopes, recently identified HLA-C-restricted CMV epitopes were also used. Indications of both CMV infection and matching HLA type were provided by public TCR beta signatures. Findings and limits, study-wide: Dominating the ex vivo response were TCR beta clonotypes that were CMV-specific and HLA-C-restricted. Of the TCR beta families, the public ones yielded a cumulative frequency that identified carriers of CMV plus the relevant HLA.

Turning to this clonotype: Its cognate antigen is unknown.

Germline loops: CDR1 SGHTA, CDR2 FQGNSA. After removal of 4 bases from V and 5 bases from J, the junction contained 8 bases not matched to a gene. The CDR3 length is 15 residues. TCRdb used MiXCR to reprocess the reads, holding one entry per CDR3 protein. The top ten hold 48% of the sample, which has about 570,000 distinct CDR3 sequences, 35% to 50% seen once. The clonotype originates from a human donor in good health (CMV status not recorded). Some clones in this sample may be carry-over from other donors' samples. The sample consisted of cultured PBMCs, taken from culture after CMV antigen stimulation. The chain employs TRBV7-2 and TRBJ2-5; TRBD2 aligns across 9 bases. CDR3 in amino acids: CASSSGLRGGETQYF. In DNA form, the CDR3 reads TGTGCCAGCAGCTCCGGCTTGCGGGGGGGGGAGACCCAGTACTTC.